The text below deals with one TCR beta chain. What it binds is unknown. Libraries were prepared by immunoSEQ multiplex PCR; TCRdb keeps only in-frame clonotypes and omits some of them. The repertoire consists of more than 110,000 clones, with 80% to 95% occurring once and the leading ten covering roughly 3.5%. CDR3 length: 14 amino acids. V dropped 1 base and J dropped 7 bases, with 14 bases sitting between them. The V gene's germline CDR1 is SGHRS and CDR2 YFSETQ. This entry is derived from a study of T cell responses to AZD1222 COVID-19 vaccine. Study observations and caveats: Repertoire samples came only from after the peak T cell response.

This receptor was identified in an adult who received the AZD1222 COVID-19 vaccine. This sample comprised peripheral blood, obtained 28 days after the second AZD1222 dose. The V call is TRBV5-1, the J call TRBJ1-1; no definite D call. The CDR3 DNA reads TGCGCCAGCAGCTTGACGGGCCTTAGTGGTGAAGCTTTCTTT. As protein: CASSLTGLSGEAFF.